In this sample, the clone carrying this T cell receptor (beta chain) turned up once. The data are from a study of OX40 agonist ivuxolimab in advanced cancers. CDR3 length: 14 amino acids. Germline loops: CDR1 MNHNS, CDR2 SASEGT. J gave up 3 bases and V 7 bases, and 9 bases lay outside the gene matches. Libraries were prepared by immunoSEQ multiplex PCR; TCRdb keeps only in-frame clonotypes and omits some of them. Here the sample spans 80,000 to 95,000 clones, 92% being singletons. The receptor comes from an adult with an advanced solid tumor such as melanoma, head and neck, liver or kidney cancer. Here the sequenced sample was CD4+ or CD8+ T cells sorted from blood, taken in a trial of the OX40 agonist ivuxolimab. The V gene is TRBV6-1, the J gene TRBJ2-7; 7 positions match TRBD1. As DNA, the CDR3 is TGTGCCAGCAAAGTGGAACAGGGGTTCTACGAGCAGTACTTC. Translation: CASKVEQGFYEQYF.